The rows below give T cell receptor beta chains drawn from one sample of a study of regulatory T cells in long-lasting Graves disease. TCRdb called the multiplex PCR reads again in MiXCR, with one record for every CDR3 protein. The data show hundreds of thousands of distinct CDR3 sequences, 16% seen once. The data were also submitted as part of a second study, on T cells in Graves' hyperthyroidism and ophthalmopathy.

This sample comprised peripheral blood mononuclear cells (PBMCs), obtained at new diagnosis, from a patient treated with antithyroid drugs. The receptors originated from a middle-aged man with Graves disease. CDR3s include the opening cysteine and the closing phenylalanine or tryptophan. A D gene is named only where the DNA matches it firmly. The listing skips clone size in some rows; elsewhere it reads once, few, many or a size class.

clone size: many
V gene: TRBV6-1
D gene: .
J gene: TRBJ2-1
CDR3 length: 11
CDR3 DNA: TGTGCCAGCAGAGTAGGGCCAGAGCAGTTCTTC
CDR3 protein: CASRVGPEQFF

clone size: many
V gene: TRBV6-2/TRBV6-3
D gene: .
J gene: TRBJ2-5
CDR3 length: 14
CDR3 DNA: TGTGCCAGCAGTTCTCCAGGGATGACAAAGACCCAGTACTTC
CDR3 protein: CASSSPGMTKTQYF

clone size: .
V gene: TRBV29-1
D gene: TRBD2
J gene: TRBJ2-1
CDR3 length: 16
CDR3 DNA: TGCAGCGGGTCTTCGGGCGGGGGGGGGTCCTACAATGAGCAGTTCTTC
CDR3 protein: CSGSSGGGGSYNEQFF

clone size: many
V gene: TRBV3-1
D gene: TRBD1
J gene: TRBJ1-1
CDR3 length: 12
CDR3 DNA: TGTGCCAGCAGCCGGGGACAGACTGAAGCTTTCTTT
CDR3 protein: CASSRGQTEAFF

clone size: many
V gene: TRBV28
D gene: .
J gene: TRBJ2-7
CDR3 length: 17
CDR3 DNA: TGTGCCAGCAGTTTAGGGGGGGCTCGGGGGGCGCCCTACGAGCAGTACTTC
CDR3 protein: CASSLGGARGAPYEQYF

clone size: many
V gene: TRBV12-3/TRBV12-4
D gene: TRBD1
J gene: TRBJ1-5
CDR3 length: 18
CDR3 DNA: TGTGCCAGCAGTTTAGCCCGGTCCACAGGGGACAGCAATCAGCCCCAGCATTTT
CDR3 protein: CASSLARSTGDSNQPQHF

clone size: many
V gene: TRBV24-1
D gene: .
J gene: TRBJ2-5
CDR3 length: 14
CDR3 DNA: TGTGCCACCAGTGACCCGGGACAAGGAGAGACCCAGTACTTC
CDR3 protein: CATSDPGQGETQYF

clone size: many
V gene: TRBV5-1
D gene: .
J gene: TRBJ2-3
CDR3 length: 16
CDR3 DNA: TGCGCCAGCAGCTGGGGGAATTGGGGCAGCACAGATACGCAGTATTTT
CDR3 protein: CASSWGNWGSTDTQYF

clone size: many
V gene: TRBV5-1
D gene: TRBD2
J gene: TRBJ2-3
CDR3 length: 17
CDR3 DNA: TGCGCCAGCAGCTTGGCCACCCTAGGGCGGGGGGCAGATACGCAGTATTTT
CDR3 protein: CASSLATLGRGADTQYF

clone size: many
V gene: TRBV2
D gene: TRBD1
J gene: TRBJ1-1
CDR3 length: 16
CDR3 DNA: TGTGCCAGCAGACCCGGGACAGGGGCGGCGAACACTGAAGCTTTCTTT
CDR3 protein: CASRPGTGAANTEAFF

clone size: .
V gene: TRBV20-1
D gene: .
J gene: TRBJ1-5
CDR3 length: 13
CDR3 DNA: TGCAGTACCCAAGGAGGCCACAATCGGCCCCAGCATTTT
CDR3 protein: CSTQGGHNRPQHF

clone size: .
V gene: TRBV20-1
D gene: TRBD2
J gene: TRBJ2-3
CDR3 length: 15
CDR3 DNA: TGCAGTGCTCCCCCTATCGCGGGGGGTGGCGATACGCAGTATTTT
CDR3 protein: CSAPPIAGGGDTQYF

clone size: many
V gene: TRBV28
D gene: .
J gene: TRBJ2-5
CDR3 length: 15
CDR3 DNA: TGTGCCAGCAGTCAAGAATACAGGGAAAAAGAGACCCAGTACTTC
CDR3 protein: CASSQEYREKETQYF

clone size: many
V gene: TRBV30
D gene: TRBD1
J gene: TRBJ1-2
CDR3 length: 14
CDR3 DNA: TGTGCCTGGGACCGGGACAGGAAAAGCTATGGCTACACCTTC
CDR3 protein: CAWDRDRKSYGYTF

clone size: few
V gene: TRBV9
D gene: .
J gene: TRBJ2-3
CDR3 length: 16
CDR3 DNA: TGTGCCAGCAGCTCCACGGGCGGCGCGAGCACAGATACGCAGTATTTT
CDR3 protein: CASSSTGGASTDTQYF

clone size: .
V gene: TRBV7-2
D gene: .
J gene: TRBJ2-7
CDR3 length: 15
CDR3 DNA: TGTGCCAGCAGCTGGAGAACAGGGATCTCCTACGAGCAGTACTTC
CDR3 protein: CASSWRTGISYEQYF

clone size: many
V gene: TRBV18
D gene: .
J gene: TRBJ1-1
CDR3 length: 15
CDR3 DNA: TGTGCCAGCTCACCAGGGAGACGGGTGAACACTGAAGCTTTCTTT
CDR3 protein: CASSPGRRVNTEAFF

clone size: many
V gene: TRBV20-1
D gene: .
J gene: TRBJ2-5
CDR3 length: 11
CDR3 DNA: TGCAGTGCCGGCGCTGTGGAGACCCAGTACTTC
CDR3 protein: CSAGAVETQYF

clone size: .
V gene: TRBV29-1
D gene: TRBD1
J gene: TRBJ1-2
CDR3 length: 15
CDR3 DNA: TGCAGCGTTGGACCCCAGGGGGGGGCTTACTATGGCTACACCTTC
CDR3 protein: CSVGPQGGAYYGYTF

clone size: .
V gene: TRBV7-2
D gene: .
J gene: TRBJ2-5
CDR3 length: 14
CDR3 DNA: TGTGCCAGCAGATTTGGGGGGTCCCAAGAGACCCAGTACTTC
CDR3 protein: CASRFGGSQETQYF

clone size: few
V gene: TRBV4-3
D gene: TRBD1
J gene: TRBJ1-3
CDR3 length: 19
CDR3 DNA: TGCGCCAGCAGCCAAGATGTCGGACAGGGAGTATACTCTGGAAACACCATATATTTT
CDR3 protein: CASSQDVGQGVYSGNTIYF

clone size: many
V gene: TRBV5-1
D gene: .
J gene: TRBJ2-3
CDR3 length: 14
CDR3 DNA: TGCGCCAGCAGCTTGTATCACAGCACAGATACGCAGTATTTT
CDR3 protein: CASSLYHSTDTQYF

clone size: once
V gene: TRBV30
D gene: .
J gene: TRBJ2-7
CDR3 length: 15
CDR3 DNA: TGTGCCTGGAGTGCCGGCGGATCGAGGTCCTACGAGCAGTACTTC
CDR3 protein: CAWSAGGSRSYEQYF

clone size: many
V gene: TRBV4-2
D gene: TRBD2
J gene: TRBJ2-2
CDR3 length: 17
CDR3 DNA: TGTGCCAGCAGCCGCGGACTAGCGGGGGAAGGGACCGGGGAGCTGTTTTTT
CDR3 protein: CASSRGLAGEGTGELFF

clone size: many
V gene: TRBV2
D gene: TRBD1
J gene: TRBJ1-5
CDR3 length: 13
CDR3 DNA: TGTGCCAGCGGCTCGGACAGGAATCAGCCCCAGCATTTT
CDR3 protein: CASGSDRNQPQHF

clone size: many
V gene: TRBV24-1
D gene: .
J gene: TRBJ2-6
CDR3 length: 15
CDR3 DNA: TGTGCCACCAGCGGACAGAGCTCTGGGGCCAACGTCCTGACTTTC
CDR3 protein: CATSGQSSGANVLTF

clone size: .
V gene: TRBV3-1
D gene: .
J gene: TRBJ2-5
CDR3 length: 15
CDR3 DNA: TGTGCCAGCAGCCCCTACGGGACTCCACAAGAGACCCAGTACTTC
CDR3 protein: CASSPYGTPQETQYF

clone size: .
V gene: TRBV11-3
D gene: TRBD2
J gene: TRBJ2-7
CDR3 length: 11
CDR3 DNA: TGTGCCAGCAGCCGGGGGGGCGAGCAGTACTTC
CDR3 protein: CASSRGGEQYF

clone size: many
V gene: TRBV28
D gene: .
J gene: TRBJ1-1
CDR3 length: 15
CDR3 DNA: TGTGCCAGCAGCCCCATTATGGTTATGAACACTGAAGCTTTCTTT
CDR3 protein: CASSPIMVMNTEAFF

clone size: .
V gene: TRBV9
D gene: .
J gene: TRBJ2-7
CDR3 length: 16
CDR3 DNA: TGTGCCAGCAGCGCGGGTGGAGCGTGGGATGAGGACGAGCAGTACTTC
CDR3 protein: CASSAGGAWDEDEQYF

clone size: .
V gene: TRBV29-1
D gene: .
J gene: TRBJ1-1
CDR3 length: 14
CDR3 DNA: TGCAGCGTTCTCCTCCTCCGGATGAACACTGAAGCTTTCTTT
CDR3 protein: CSVLLLRMNTEAFF

clone size: .
V gene: TRBV6-1
D gene: .
J gene: TRBJ2-1
CDR3 length: 15
CDR3 DNA: TGTGCCAGCACAAGGCCGGGACTCCCCTACAATGAGCAGTTCTTC
CDR3 protein: CASTRPGLPYNEQFF

clone size: many
V gene: TRBV28
D gene: TRBD1
J gene: TRBJ2-4
CDR3 length: 18
CDR3 DNA: TGTGCCAGCAGCCGACCCGCGGGACAGGGGGTGGGCAAAAACATTCAGTACTTC
CDR3 protein: CASSRPAGQGVGKNIQYF

clone size: .
V gene: TRBV20-1
D gene: .
J gene: TRBJ2-7
CDR3 length: 13
CDR3 DNA: TGCAGTGCTAGTCCTCAGGAGTCCTACGAGCAGTACTTC
CDR3 protein: CSASPQESYEQYF

clone size: .
V gene: TRBV20-1
D gene: TRBD1
J gene: TRBJ2-7
CDR3 length: 13
CDR3 DNA: TGCAGTGCTAGCAACCGGGACAGATACGAGCAGTACTTC
CDR3 protein: CSASNRDRYEQYF

clone size: many
V gene: TRBV5-1
D gene: .
J gene: TRBJ2-1
CDR3 length: 13
CDR3 DNA: TGCGCCAGCAGCTCCGGGAATTACAATGAGCAGTTCTTC
CDR3 protein: CASSSGNYNEQFF

clone size: many
V gene: TRBV20-1
D gene: TRBD1
J gene: TRBJ2-1
CDR3 length: 16
CDR3 DNA: TGCAGTGCTAGAGATCAGGCCGGACAGGTCTACAATGAGCAGTTCTTC
CDR3 protein: CSARDQAGQVYNEQFF

clone size: .
V gene: TRBV4-1
D gene: TRBD2
J gene: TRBJ2-5
CDR3 length: 15
CDR3 DNA: TGCGCCAGCAGCGCTAAACTAGCGCCTCAAGAGACCCAGTACTTC
CDR3 protein: CASSAKLAPQETQYF

clone size: many
V gene: TRBV12-3/TRBV12-4
D gene: .
J gene: TRBJ1-1
CDR3 length: 15
CDR3 DNA: TGTGCCAGCAGCCCTGACTTGAGACCCGCCGCTGAAGCTTTCTTT
CDR3 protein: CASSPDLRPAAEAFF

clone size: .
V gene: TRBV7-9
D gene: TRBD2
J gene: TRBJ2-1
CDR3 length: 15
CDR3 DNA: TGTGCCAGCAGCAGAAACACCGGGACTAGCGGAGAGCAGTTCTTC
CDR3 protein: CASSRNTGTSGEQFF

clone size: few
V gene: TRBV19
D gene: .
J gene: TRBJ2-7
CDR3 length: 14
CDR3 DNA: TGTGCCAGTAGTAGGACACCAAGCTCCTACGAGCAGTACTTC
CDR3 protein: CASSRTPSSYEQYF

clone size: .
V gene: TRBV28
D gene: .
J gene: TRBJ2-7
CDR3 length: 12
CDR3 DNA: TGTGCCAGCAGACGCAGGGGAAACGAGCAGTACTTC
CDR3 protein: CASRRRGNEQYF

clone size: few
V gene: TRBV29-1
D gene: TRBD2
J gene: TRBJ2-1
CDR3 length: 12
CDR3 DNA: TGCAGCGTCGTTACCGGGGGGAATGAGCAGTTCTTC
CDR3 protein: CSVVTGGNEQFF

clone size: few
V gene: TRBV7-9
D gene: TRBD1
J gene: TRBJ2-7
CDR3 length: 15
CDR3 DNA: TGTGCCAGCAGCGAGGCAGGGGGCGCCTCCTACGAGCAGTACTTC
CDR3 protein: CASSEAGGASYEQYF

clone size: many
V gene: TRBV2
D gene: .
J gene: TRBJ1-5
CDR3 length: 14
CDR3 DNA: TGTGCCAGCAGTGGATTACAGGAGGGGCAGCCCCAGCATTTT
CDR3 protein: CASSGLQEGQPQHF

clone size: many
V gene: TRBV2
D gene: .
J gene: TRBJ2-5
CDR3 length: 13
CDR3 DNA: TGTGCCAGCAGTGAATACAGCCAAGAGACCCAGTACTTC
CDR3 protein: CASSEYSQETQYF